This is a list of T cell receptor beta chains from one sample in a study of identical twins. Each CDR3 protein is one row after TCRdb ran MiXCR on the 5' RACE reads. The sample has roughly 630,000 distinct CDR3 sequences; just over 7% are singletons. The sample also formed part of further work on yellow fever vaccine responses in identical twins.

Sequenced sample: PBMCs. The receptors were gathered from a woman aged 18-29 years in good health. Each CDR3 is given with its conserved first and last residue. A D gene is named only where the DNA matches it firmly. Part of the rows lack a size; the others show once, few, many or a class for expanded clones.

TGTGCCAGCAGTAAGGACGAGGGAGCCGGCTACGAGCAGTACTTC	CASSKDEGAGYEQYF	.	TRBJ2-7	TRBV12-3/TRBV12-4	many
TGTGCCAGCAGTGTGCTTGACAGCCATAATTCACCCCTCCACTTT	CASSVLDSHNSPLHF	.	TRBJ1-6	TRBV6-1	.
TGTGCCAGCAGTTTTGGTGGGGAATATGGCTACACCTTC	CASSFGGEYGYTF	.	TRBJ1-2	TRBV28	.
TGTGCCAGCAGTCCCGGGACAGGGAATAACTATGGCTACACCTTC	CASSPGTGNNYGYTF	TRBD1	TRBJ1-2	TRBV12-3/TRBV12-4	few
TGTGCCACCAGCGTCCCCGGGGCAGGGCTGGAGACCCAGTACTTC	CATSVPGAGLETQYF	.	TRBJ2-5	TRBV15	.
TGCAGCGTTGTAGGGGATTCTAACGAGCAGTACTTC	CSVVGDSNEQYF	.	TRBJ2-7	TRBV29-1	.
TGCAGTGCTAGAGATAACAGGGGTACCTATGGCTACACCTTC	CSARDNRGTYGYTF	TRBD1	TRBJ1-2	TRBV20-1	few
TGTGCCAGCAGTCCGATCAGTACCCCCGCAGATACGCAGTATTTT	CASSPISTPADTQYF	.	TRBJ2-3	TRBV12-3/TRBV12-4	.
TGCAGTGCTAGAGACCCGGGACAGGGGGCGCCGGGAAACACCATATATTTT	CSARDPGQGAPGNTIYF	TRBD1	TRBJ1-3	TRBV20-1	few
TGTGCCAGCAGTCCGAATGACAGGGTCGGGGAGCTGTTTTTT	CASSPNDRVGELFF	TRBD1	TRBJ2-2	TRBV6-1	few
TGCGCCAGCAGAGCCGGGACGGAACAATTAGAGCAGTTCTTC	CASRAGTEQLEQFF	.	TRBJ2-1	TRBV5-1	few
TGCAGTGCTCGGACAAACAGCTACGAGCAGTACTTC	CSARTNSYEQYF	.	TRBJ2-7	TRBV20-1	few
TGTGCCACCACCTTGGACAGTTTGACCGGGGAGCTGTTTTTT	CATTLDSLTGELFF	.	TRBJ2-2	TRBV15	few
TGTGCCATCAGTGAGATACAGGGGGTAGATACGCAGTATTTT	CAISEIQGVDTQYF	TRBD1	TRBJ2-3	TRBV10-3	many
TGTGCCAGCAGCTCCCTACTAGCGGGGACGGCAGATACGCAGTATTTT	CASSSLLAGTADTQYF	TRBD2	TRBJ2-3	TRBV7-9	.
TGCGCCAGCAGCTCCTGGGGTCAAGAGACCCAGTACTTC	CASSSWGQETQYF	.	TRBJ2-5	TRBV5-1	few
TGTGCCAGCAGCCAAGAGACGCGCGCGGGAGATACGCAGTATTTT	CASSQETRAGDTQYF	.	TRBJ2-3	TRBV4-2	.
TGCAGTGCTAGAGATCCTAGCGGGAGGGCCGACACCGGGGAGCTGTTTTTT	CSARDPSGRADTGELFF	TRBD2	TRBJ2-2	TRBV20-1	many
TGTGCCACCAGTGATTTTGAAAGCAATCAGCCCCAGCATTTT	CATSDFESNQPQHF	.	TRBJ1-5	TRBV24-1	many
TGTGCCAGCAGTGAATTTGATGTACGGGAGACCCAGTACTTC	CASSEFDVRETQYF	.	TRBJ2-5	TRBV25-1	many
TGCAGTGCTAGCGGTAGGAGGAGCTACGAGCAGTACTTC	CSASGRRSYEQYF	.	TRBJ2-7	TRBV20-1	few
TGCAGTGCTAGAGGGGCCCCTGGGATTGCAACTAATGAAAAACTGTTTTTT	CSARGAPGIATNEKLFF	.	TRBJ1-4	TRBV20-1	few
TGTGCCACCAGTGGGACAGGCACAGATACGCAGTATTTT	CATSGTGTDTQYF	.	TRBJ2-3	TRBV24-1	.
TGCGCCAGCAGCCCTATCCGTTCGGGTGACGAGCAGTACTTC	CASSPIRSGDEQYF	.	TRBJ2-7	TRBV5-1	few
TGCGCCAGCAGCTTGGCCTCAGGGGCGGATGGCTACACCTTC	CASSLASGADGYTF	.	TRBJ1-2	TRBV5-1	.
TGCGCCAGCAGCCGACAGACTAGCGGGAGTGCCTACAATGAGCAGTTCTTC	CASSRQTSGSAYNEQFF	TRBD2	TRBJ2-1	TRBV5-1	.
TGTGCCAGCAGCGTCGGACAGGCCGCTGGCAATGAAAAACTGTTTTTT	CASSVGQAAGNEKLFF	TRBD1	TRBJ1-4	TRBV25-1	few
TGCGCCAGCAGCATAACGGGATCCCAAGAGACCCAGTACTTC	CASSITGSQETQYF	.	TRBJ2-5	TRBV5-1	.
TGTGCCAGCAGCCTACTACATACGCCACAGGCCATGGGTGGCTACACCTTC	CASSLLHTPQAMGGYTF	.	TRBJ1-2	TRBV7-8	few
TGCGCCAGCAGCACTGGCGGGTACCCCCGGGAGCTGTTTTTT	CASSTGGYPRELFF	.	TRBJ2-2	TRBV5-1	.
TGTGCCACCAGCACCGGGGACAGCCCCTCCTACAATGAGCAGTTCTTC	CATSTGDSPSYNEQFF	TRBD1	TRBJ2-1	TRBV15	few
TGCGCCAGCAGCTTGGGAGATATGAACACTGAAGCTTTCTTT	CASSLGDMNTEAFF	.	TRBJ1-1	TRBV5-1	few
TGCGCCAGCGGTCGGGACACCGATCCTATTAATCAGCCCCAGCATTTT	CASGRDTDPINQPQHF	.	TRBJ1-5	TRBV4-1	many
TGTGCCAGCAGCCGCGACCGAGACTCCTACAATGAGCAGTTCTTC	CASSRDRDSYNEQFF	.	TRBJ2-1	TRBV3-1	many
TGTGCCACCAGTGATTCGGGCGTACCGACCAAAAACATTCAGTACTTC	CATSDSGVPTKNIQYF	.	TRBJ2-4	TRBV24-1	many
TGTGCCAGCAGCTTTTCGGGATCTGGGGAGCTGTTTTTT	CASSFSGSGELFF	.	TRBJ2-2	TRBV7-6	.
TGTGCCAGCAGCCCGGGGGGGAAATCCTACGAGCAGTACTTC	CASSPGGKSYEQYF	TRBD2	TRBJ2-7	TRBV5-6	.
TGCGCCAGCAGCCAAGATTGGCAGGGAGGTAATTCACCCCTCCACTTT	CASSQDWQGGNSPLHF	.	TRBJ1-6	TRBV4-1	many
TGTGCCAGCAGCCAAGGAATAGTTACTGGATCCTACGAGCAGTACTTC	CASSQGIVTGSYEQYF	.	TRBJ2-7	TRBV3-1	.
TGTGCCACCAGCAGACCAGCGGGAGCAGGCGATACGCAGTATTTT	CATSRPAGAGDTQYF	TRBD2	TRBJ2-3	TRBV15	.
TGCAGTGCTGGCACTCCAGAGCGGGCGGGAGATACGCAGTATTTT	CSAGTPERAGDTQYF	.	TRBJ2-3	TRBV20-1	.
TGTGCCAGCGCTACCACGAATCCCAATGAGCAGTTCTTC	CASATTNPNEQFF	.	TRBJ2-1	TRBV2	.
TGCAGTGCTAGTATGATAGCGAATACGCAGTATTTT	CSASMIANTQYF	.	TRBJ2-3	TRBV20-1	few
TGCGCCAGCAGCTTGGAGCAGGGGGCGGGAGAGACCCAGTACTTC	CASSLEQGAGETQYF	TRBD1	TRBJ2-5	TRBV5-1	.
TGTGCCAGCAGCCAGGGGGAGGTGTGGACTCTCATTGAAGCTTTCTTT	CASSQGEVWTLIEAFF	.	TRBJ1-1	TRBV3-1	.
TGTGCCAGCAGCCTTCGGGGCCCCAATGAGCAGTTCTTC	CASSLRGPNEQFF	.	TRBJ2-1	TRBV12-3/TRBV12-4	many